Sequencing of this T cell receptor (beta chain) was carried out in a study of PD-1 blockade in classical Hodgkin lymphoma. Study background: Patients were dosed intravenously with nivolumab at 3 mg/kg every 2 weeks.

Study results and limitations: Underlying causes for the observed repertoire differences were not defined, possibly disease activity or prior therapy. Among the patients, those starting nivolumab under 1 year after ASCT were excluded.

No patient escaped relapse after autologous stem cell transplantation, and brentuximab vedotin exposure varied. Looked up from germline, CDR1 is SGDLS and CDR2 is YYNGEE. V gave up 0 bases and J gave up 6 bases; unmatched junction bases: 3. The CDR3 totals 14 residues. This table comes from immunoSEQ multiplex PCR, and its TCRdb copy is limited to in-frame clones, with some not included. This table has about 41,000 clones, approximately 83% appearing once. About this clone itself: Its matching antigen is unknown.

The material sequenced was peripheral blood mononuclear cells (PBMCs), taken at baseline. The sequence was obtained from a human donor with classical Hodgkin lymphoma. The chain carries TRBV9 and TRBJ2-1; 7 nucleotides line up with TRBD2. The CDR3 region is CASSVGGGANEQFF. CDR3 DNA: TGTGCCAGCAGCGTAGGGGGAGGGGCCAATGAGCAGTTCTTC.